Below are 17 T cell receptor beta chains sequenced from a single sample in a study of radiotherapy plus CTLA-4 blockade in lung cancer. The protocol was immunoSEQ multiplex PCR, while the TCRdb copy is restricted to in-frame clones and leaves out a portion. The data hold 95,000 to 150,000 clones, with 85% to 90% observed a single time. The material sequenced was peripheral blood, taken from a patient treated with radiotherapy plus ipilimumab. The receptor set was obtained from a human donor with non-small cell lung cancer that progressed on radiotherapy plus ipilimumab.

This clone showed up just a few times. The V gene is TRBV7-9, the J gene TRBJ1-1; 7 bases are shared with TRBD1. Germline values: CDR1 SEHNR, CDR2 FQNEAQ (reference sequence). Trimming cost V 7 bases and J 1 base; bases outside gene matches: 3. The length of the CDR3 is 13 residues. The chain's CDR3 is CASNNRGNTEAFF. CDR3 bases: TGTGCCAGCAACAACAGGGGGAACACTGAAGCTTTCTTT. The full variable domain, completed using reference TRBV7-9 and TRBJ1-1, is DTGVSQNPRHKITKRGQNVTFRCDPISEHNRLYWYRQTLGQGPEFLTYFQNEAQLEKSRLLSDRFSAERPKGSFSTLEIQRTEQGDSAMYLCASNNRGNTEAFFGQGTRLTVV.

This clone was recorded a few times. Other DNA sequences in this specimen translate into the identical CDR3. This rearrangement joins TRBV9 to TRBJ1-3; no clear D. In germline, CDR1 is SGDLS, CDR2 YYNGEE. The CDR3 is 14 amino acids. The germline V and J ends were trimmed by 0 bases and 0 bases, with 4 bases remaining between them. CDR3 sequence reads: CASSVATSGNTIYF. The DNA of the CDR3 is TGTGCCAGCAGCGTAGCTACCTCTGGAAACACCATATATTTT.

This clone is a singleton in its sample. J is TRBJ2-2 and V is TRBV5-4; TRBD1 matches 7 bases. The ends lost 2 bases at V and 6 bases at J; junction bases unmatched: 4. The CDR3 runs 14 residues. The germline CDR1 and CDR2 sequences are SGHNT and YYREEE (reference sequence). CDR3 residues: CASSFPDRPGELFF. In DNA form, the CDR3 reads TGTGCCAGCAGCTTCCCGGACAGGCCCGGGGAGCTGTTTTTT.

CDR3 DNA sequence: TGTGCCATCAGTCGGACAGGGCAACAGCCCCAGCATTTT. As protein: CAISRTGQQPQHF. The rearrangement joins TRBV10-3 to TRBJ1-5, with TRBD1 matching 8 bases. With 5 bases clipped from V and 7 bases from J, the junction kept 4 bases outside the gene matches. Germline V lookup: CDR1 ENHRY, CDR2 SYGVKD. This CDR3 spans 13 amino acids.

The chain carries TRBV15 and TRBJ2-6, with D unresolved. The CDR3 runs to 15 residues. V lost 0 bases to trimming and J lost 2 bases, with 5 bases between them. Germline CDR1 reads LNHNV; CDR2 reads YYDKDF (reference sequence). The CDR3 nucleotides read TGTGCCACCAGCAGAGATCCGGCTGGGGCCAACGTCCTGACTTTC. The encoded protein is CATSRDPAGANVLTF.

The chain recombines TRBV5-6 with TRBJ1-3; the match to TRBD1 covers 7 bases. Germline V CDR1 and CDR2: SGHDT, YYEEEE. Trimming removed 7 bases from V and 1 base from J; junction bases left unmatched: 5. The length of the CDR3 is 14 residues. CDR3 in amino acids: CASYRGSSGNTIYF. CDR3 in DNA: TGTGCCAGCTACAGGGGCTCTTCTGGAAACACCATATATTTT.

J is TRBJ2-7 and V is TRBV10-2, with D hard to call. The CDR3 runs 13 residues. CDR1 is WSHSY and CDR2 is SAAADI in the germline V gene. The V gene lost 3 bases and the J gene lost 0 bases, with 6 bases spanning the gap. The CDR3 nucleotides read TGCGCCAGCAGTGATGACACCTCCTACGAGCAGTACTTC. Protein product: CASSDDTSYEQYF.

The genes are TRBV7-3 and TRBJ2-5; D possibly corresponds to TRBD1 (5 bases). Trimming shortened V by 5 bases and J by 2 bases, and 15 bases separated the two germline ends. The CDR3 is 15 amino acids. Germline V gene sequence: CDR1 SGHTA, CDR2 FQGTGA. CDR3 loop: CASSSQGHGQETQYF. The DNA for the CDR3 is TGTGCCAGCAGCAGTCAGGGTCACGGTCAAGAGACCCAGTACTTC. Full variable domain (remainder filled in from reference TRBV7-3 and TRBJ2-5): GAGVSQTPSNKVTEKGKYVELRCDPISGHTALYWYRQSLGQGPEFLIYFQGTGAADDSGLPNDRFFAVRPEGSVSTLKIQRTERGDSAVYLCASSSQGHGQETQYFGPGTRLLVL.

This clone was found once. The sample carries other DNA sequences with the same CDR3. V is TRBV18 and J is TRBJ1-2, with 9 nucleotides matching TRBD1. The CDR3 length is 15 residues. Germline V CDR1 and CDR2: KGHSH, LQKENI. V was clipped by 3 bases and J by 2 bases; unmatched bases: 4. The CDR3 nucleotides read TGTGCCAGCTCACCGGACAGGGGAAGAAACTATGGCTACACCTTC. Translated, it gives CASSPDRGRNYGYTF.

The V call is TRBV5-6, the J call TRBJ2-7; D ambiguous. The V and J ends lost 0 bases and 5 bases respectively, with 6 bases between them. CDR3 length equals 12 residues. Germline assignment: CDR1 SGHDT and CDR2 YYEEEE. The CDR3 spells CASSLVGNEQYF. DNA for the CDR3: TGTGCCAGCAGCTTGGTTGGGAACGAGCAGTACTTC.

This chain links TRBV7-8 with TRBJ2-5; 7 positions match TRBD2. The CDR3 length is 14 residues. J lost 1 base, V lost 4 bases, and 3 bases had no gene match. Germline V gene data show CDR1 as SGHVS and CDR2 as FQNEAQ. The CDR3 reads CASSSQRGQETQYF. The CDR3 DNA sequence: TGTGCCAGCAGCTCCCAGCGGGGCCAAGAGACCCAGTACTTC.

The chain employs TRBV5-1 and TRBJ2-5; D is possibly TRBD2 (5 bases). CDR1 is SGHRS and CDR2 is YFSETQ in the germline V gene. The CDR3 covers 13 residues. With 7 bases removed from V and 1 base from J, the gap between germline ends came to 11 bases. The CDR3 DNA reads as TGCGCCAGCTCGGCTGAGGGCCAAGAGACCCAGTACTTC. This codes for CASSAEGQETQYF.

The chain joins TRBV18 to TRBJ2-3, with D unclear. Germline loops: CDR1 KGHSH, CDR2 LQKENI. The CDR3 runs 14 residues. The V gene lost 3 bases and the J gene lost 2 bases, with 9 bases spanning the gap. CDR3: CASSPLADTDTQYF. The CDR3, as DNA: TGTGCCAGCTCACCGTTGGCAGACACAGATACGCAGTATTTT.

This clone was observed a single time. The chain has TRBV5-1 and TRBJ2-7, with TRBD1 matching over 8 bases. Losses at the gene ends were 3 bases for V and 6 bases for J; bases not matched to a gene: 11. CDR3 length: 15 amino acids. Germline V gene lookup returns CDR1 SGHRS and CDR2 YFSETQ. As DNA, the CDR3 is TGCGCCAGCAGCTCCCCGTTTGACAGGGGTGGCGAGCAGTACTTC. Translation gives CASSSPFDRGGEQYF.

This chain connects TRBV6-5 to TRBJ1-3; the D is unclear. This CDR3 spans 13 amino acids. In germline, CDR1 is MNHEY, CDR2 SVGAGI. Trimming left V 7 bases short and J 3 bases short, with 10 bases between. In nucleotides, the CDR3 is TGTGCCAGCAAAGGCGGGAATGGAAACACCATATATTTT. Encoded protein: CASKGGNGNTIYF.

This rearrangement joins TRBV29-1 to TRBJ1-1; the D is unclear. V lost 4 bases and J 0 bases, leaving 6 bases between the germline ends. This CDR3 is 12 amino acids long. Germline V gene data show CDR1 as SQVTM and CDR2 as ANQGSEA. The CDR3 DNA reads as TGCAGCGTTGTTGTATTGAACACTGAAGCTTTCTTT. As protein: CSVVVLNTEAFF. Full variable domain (remainder filled in from reference TRBV29-1 and TRBJ1-1): SAVISQKPSRDICQRGTSLTIQCQVDSQVTMMFWYRQQPGQSLTLIATANQGSEATYESGFVIDKFPISRPNLTFSTLTVSNMSPEDSSIYLCSVVVLNTEAFFGQGTRLTVV.

This sequence joins TRBV30 and TRBJ2-1, with D possibly being TRBD1 or TRBD2 (7 bases each). V shed 2 bases and J shed 1 base, with 18 bases lying between them. Germline V gene sequence: CDR1 GTSNPN, CDR2 SVGIG (reference sequence). CDR3 length: 17 residues. CDR3 loop: CAWSIPGGGASYNEQFF. The CDR3 DNA sequence: TGTGCCTGGAGTATTCCAGGGGGAGGGGCATCCTACAATGAGCAGTTCTTC.